This T cell receptor (beta chain) was documented in a study of T-cell memory formation after mild COVID-19. Study as a whole: There were largely donor-specific TCR clusters. General observations from the study: Confirmation was lacking for SARS-CoV-2 specificity of second-wave clones that peaked on day 37. Clones shrinking between day 15 and 85 showed a balanced CD4/CD8 split, and those that grew later tilted toward CD4+.

Only a few counts were recorded for this clonotype. Antigen unknown. Constant-segment primers were used for 5'RACE, and the resulting TCR alpha and TCR beta cDNA libraries carried sample barcodes and UMIs. TCRdb used MiXCR to reprocess the 5' RACE reads, holding one entry per CDR3 protein. The sample has 550,000 to 700,000 distinct CDR3 sequences, approximately 15% seen once. Losses at the gene ends were 4 bases for V and 7 bases for J; bases not matched to a gene: 5. The germline V gene has CDR1 MNHEY and CDR2 SVGAGI. CDR3 length: 14 amino acids. This chain uses TRBV6-5 with TRBJ1-2, with 11 bases identical to TRBD1. This sequence originates from an adult woman who had mild COVID-19 (a few samples of this study predate the infection). Cell type and time point are not known. What was sequenced was PBMCs or a T cell subset sorted from them (not recorded which). The CDR3 here is CASSSTGQGAGYTF. The CDR3 DNA reads TGTGCCAGCAGTTCGACCGGACAGGGGGCTGGCTACACCTTC.